This T cell receptor beta chain was identified during a study of T cell responses to AZD1222 COVID-19 vaccine. The study's findings and limits: It was only 6 or 7 AZD1222 recipients who were seropositive at baseline.

CDR1 MNHEY and CDR2 SVGEGT come from the germline V gene. The V end was cut by 4 bases, the J end by 3 bases, with 12 bases between. This CDR3 is built from 14 residues. Notes on this clone: Its target is unknown.

Repertoires were generated with immunoSEQ multiplex PCR, while TCRdb's copy carries only in-frame clones and drops some. The data show roughly 200,000 clones, 85% to 95% seen once. The chain has TRBV6-2 or TRBV6-3 and TRBJ1-1; tentatively, D is TRBD1 (6 bases). The clonotype was recovered from an adult who received the MenACWY meningococcal vaccine as a control. Sequenced here: peripheral blood, sampled 28 days after the second dose of the MenACWY control vaccine. The CDR3 protein is CASSSGTLYTEAFF. As DNA, the CDR3 is TGTGCCAGCAGTTCCGGGACACTATACACTGAAGCTTTCTTT.